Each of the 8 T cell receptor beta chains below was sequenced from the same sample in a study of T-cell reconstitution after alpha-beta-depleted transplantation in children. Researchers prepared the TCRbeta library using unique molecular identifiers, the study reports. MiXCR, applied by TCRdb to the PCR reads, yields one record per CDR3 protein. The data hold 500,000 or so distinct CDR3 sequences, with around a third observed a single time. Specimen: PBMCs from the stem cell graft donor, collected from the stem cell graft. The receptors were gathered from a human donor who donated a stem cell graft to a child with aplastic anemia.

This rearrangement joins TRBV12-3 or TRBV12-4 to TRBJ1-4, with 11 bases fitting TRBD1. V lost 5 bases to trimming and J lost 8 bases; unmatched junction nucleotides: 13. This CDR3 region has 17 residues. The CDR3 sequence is CASSAGTGGFRGEKLFF. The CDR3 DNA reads TGTGCCAGCAGTGCCGGGACAGGGGGATTCAGAGGCGAAAAACTGTTTTTT.

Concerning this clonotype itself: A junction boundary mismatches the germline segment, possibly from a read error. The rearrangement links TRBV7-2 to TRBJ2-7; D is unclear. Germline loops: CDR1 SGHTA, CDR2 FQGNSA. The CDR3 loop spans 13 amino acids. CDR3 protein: CASSLSSNYEQYF. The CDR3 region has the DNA TGTGCCAGCAGTCTGAGCTCGAACTACGAGCAGTACTTT.

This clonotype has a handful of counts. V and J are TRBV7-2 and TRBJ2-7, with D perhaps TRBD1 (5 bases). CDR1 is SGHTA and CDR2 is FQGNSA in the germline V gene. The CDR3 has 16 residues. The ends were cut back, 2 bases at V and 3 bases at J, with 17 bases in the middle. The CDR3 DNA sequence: TGTGCCAGCAGCTTATCATGGCAGGGTCCTTTCTACGAGCAGTACGTC. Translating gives CASSLSWQGPFYEQYV.

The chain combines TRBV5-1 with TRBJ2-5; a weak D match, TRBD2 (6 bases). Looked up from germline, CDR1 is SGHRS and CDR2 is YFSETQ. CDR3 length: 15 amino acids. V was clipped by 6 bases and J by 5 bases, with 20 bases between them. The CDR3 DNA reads TGCGCCAGCACCACGATGGGGGGAGGATCGGAGACCCAGTACTTC. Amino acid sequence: CASTTMGGGSETQYF.

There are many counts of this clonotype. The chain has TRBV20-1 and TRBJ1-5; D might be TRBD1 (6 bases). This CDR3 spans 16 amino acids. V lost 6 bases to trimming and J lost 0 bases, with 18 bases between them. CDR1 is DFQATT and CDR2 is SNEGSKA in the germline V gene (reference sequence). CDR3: CSAHRVGVDSNQPQHF. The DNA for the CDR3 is TGCAGTGCCCACAGGGTAGGGGTAGATAGCAATCAGCCCCAGCATTTT.

The DNA of the CDR3 is TGTGCCACCGCCGGTTCGGCTAGCGGGAGGGACTACAATGAGCAGTTCTTC. Amino acids: CATAGSASGRDYNEQFF. The V and J genes are TRBV27 and TRBJ2-1; 12 bases fit TRBD2. The CDR3 is 17 amino acids. The germline V gene encodes CDR1 MNHEY and CDR2 SMNVEV (reference sequence). V shed 10 bases, J shed 3 bases, and the junction held 13 bases outside the gene matches.

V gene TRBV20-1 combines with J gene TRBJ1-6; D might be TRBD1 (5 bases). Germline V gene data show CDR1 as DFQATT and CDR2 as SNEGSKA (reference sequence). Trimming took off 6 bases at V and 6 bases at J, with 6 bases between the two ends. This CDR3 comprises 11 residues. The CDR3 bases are TGCAGTGCGGGGCGTAATTCACCCCTCCACTTT. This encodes CSAGRNSPLHF.

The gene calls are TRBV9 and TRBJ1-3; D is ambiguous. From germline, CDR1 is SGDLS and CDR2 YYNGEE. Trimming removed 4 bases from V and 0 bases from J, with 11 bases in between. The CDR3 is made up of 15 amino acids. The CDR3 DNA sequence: TGTGCCAGCAGCTCCCTTTCGTCCTCTGGAAACACCATATATTTT. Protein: CASSSLSSSGNTIYF.